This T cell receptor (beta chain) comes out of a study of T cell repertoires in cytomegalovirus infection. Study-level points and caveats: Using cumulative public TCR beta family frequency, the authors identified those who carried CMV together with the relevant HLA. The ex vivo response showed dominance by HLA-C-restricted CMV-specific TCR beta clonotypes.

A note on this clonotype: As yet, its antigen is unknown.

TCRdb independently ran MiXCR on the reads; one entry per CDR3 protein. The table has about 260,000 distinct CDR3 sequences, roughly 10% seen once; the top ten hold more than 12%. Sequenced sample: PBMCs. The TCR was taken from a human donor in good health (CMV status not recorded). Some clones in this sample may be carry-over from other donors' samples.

CDR3 residues: CASRPTGGSTEAFF. DNA for the CDR3: TGTGCCAGTAGGCCAACAGGGGGGAGCACTGAAGCTTTCTTT. The chain couples TRBV19 to TRBJ1-1, with TRBD1 matching 8 bases. Germline assignment: CDR1 LNHDA and CDR2 SQIVND (reference sequence). Germline trimming cut 6 bases from V and 4 bases from J; bases unmatched to any gene: 7. The CDR3 consists of 14 residues.